A single sample gave rise to the 3 T cell receptor beta chains below, sequenced in a study of blood T cells in healthy people across ages. Sample-barcoded 5' priming and a J-beta primer mix drove a second PCR of roughly 7 to 11 cycles. From the 5' RACE reads, TCRdb called clonotypes with MiXCR, one entry per CDR3 protein. Among 450,000 to 600,000 distinct CDR3 sequences listed, around a quarter were seen once. These same data were also listed under a study on T cells of mothers and their children.

The sample was blood. These receptor sequences come from a boy between 2 and 10 years old in good health.

The V and J genes are TRBV20-1 and TRBJ2-3; 7 bases agree with TRBD1. The germline V gene encodes CDR1 DFQATT and CDR2 SNEGSKA (reference sequence). CDR3 length: 14 residues. The V gene end was trimmed by 3 bases and the J gene end by 1 base; junction bases not matched to a gene: 4. The CDR3 sequence: CSARPGTGTDTQYF. CDR3 bases: TGCAGTGCTAGGCCAGGGACAGGCACAGATACGCAGTATTTT.

The V call is TRBV11-2, the J call TRBJ2-7, with TRBD2 identical over 7 bases. This CDR3 comprises 13 residues. The J segment lost 6 bases and the V segment lost 3 bases, leaving 5 bases of the junction unmatched. Germline CDR1 and CDR2: SGHAT and FQNNGV. CDR3 in amino acids: CASSFFGGGEQYF. The CDR3 nucleotides read TGTGCCAGCAGCTTTTTTGGGGGGGGCGAGCAGTACTTC.

This clonotype occurred a few times. The chain links TRBV29-1 to TRBJ2-4, with D possibly being TRBD1 or TRBD2 (5 bases each). CDR3 length: 16 residues. Germline V lookup: CDR1 SQVTM, CDR2 ANQGSEA. V shed 4 bases and J shed 1 base, with 17 bases lying between them. CDR3 coding DNA: TGCAGCGTTGTAGAGGGGCGGAGTTGGGCCAAAAACATTCAGTACTTC. Translating it yields CSVVEGRSWAKNIQYF.